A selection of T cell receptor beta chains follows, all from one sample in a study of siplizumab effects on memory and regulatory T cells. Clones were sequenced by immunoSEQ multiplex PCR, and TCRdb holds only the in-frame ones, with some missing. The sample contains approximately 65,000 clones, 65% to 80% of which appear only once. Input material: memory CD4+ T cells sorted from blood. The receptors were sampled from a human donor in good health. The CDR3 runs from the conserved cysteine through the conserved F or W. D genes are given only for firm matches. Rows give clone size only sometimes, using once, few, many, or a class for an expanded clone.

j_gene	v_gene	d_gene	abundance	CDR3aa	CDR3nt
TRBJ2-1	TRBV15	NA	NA	CATSRDRGSYNEQFF	TGTGCCACCAGCAGAGATAGGGGGAGTTACAATGAGCAGTTCTTC
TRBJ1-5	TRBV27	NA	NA	CASSAGVNQPQHF	TGTGCCAGCAGTGCCGGAGTCAATCAGCCCCAGCATTTT
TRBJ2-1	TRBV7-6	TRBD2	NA	CASSRLLAGGNPFF	TGTGCCAGCAGCCGCCTTTTGGCGGGGGGCAATCCGTTCTTC
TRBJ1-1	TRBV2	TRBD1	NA	CASSSRTGPPEAFF	TGTGCCAGCAGTTCCAGGACAGGGCCCCCTGAAGCTTTCTTT
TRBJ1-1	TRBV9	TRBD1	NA	CASSPISGTGSAFF	TGTGCCAGCAGCCCCATTTCCGGGACAGGGAGTGCTTTCTTT
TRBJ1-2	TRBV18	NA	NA	CASSPRAAEHGYTF	TGTGCCAGCTCACCAAGGGCAGCGGAGCATGGCTACACCTTC
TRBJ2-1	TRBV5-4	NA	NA	CASGPRGDNEQFF	TGTGCCAGCGGACCGAGGGGGGACAATGAGCAGTTCTTC
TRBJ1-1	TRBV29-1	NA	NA	CSVEEARGGPTEAFF	TGCAGCGTTGAAGAGGCGAGGGGAGGGCCCACTGAAGCTTTCTTT
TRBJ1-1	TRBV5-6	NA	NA	CASSLTGSRYTEAFF	TGTGCCAGCAGCTTGACCGGCAGTAGGTACACTGAAGCTTTCTTT
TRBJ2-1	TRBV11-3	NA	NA	CASSPGMDEQFF	TGTGCCAGCAGTCCGGGGATGGATGAGCAGTTCTTC
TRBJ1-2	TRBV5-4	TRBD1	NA	CASSLFGTDYGYTF	TGTGCCAGCAGCTTGTTCGGGACAGACTATGGCTACACCTTC
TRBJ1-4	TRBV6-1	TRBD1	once	CASQETGGREKLFF	TGTGCCAGCCAAGAGACAGGGGGGCGCGAAAAACTGTTTTTT
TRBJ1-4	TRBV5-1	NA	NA	CASSPTETNEKLFF	TGCGCCAGCAGCCCGACGGAGACTAATGAAAAACTGTTTTTT
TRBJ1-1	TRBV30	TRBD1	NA	CAWSRGPGEAFF	TGTGCCTGGAGCAGGGGGCCGGGGGAAGCTTTCTTT
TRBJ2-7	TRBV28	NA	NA	CASSLHPGRADYEQYF	TGTGCCAGCAGTCTGCATCCGGGTCGGGCTGACTACGAGCAGTACTTC
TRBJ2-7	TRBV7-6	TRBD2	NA	CASSKNSGGAYEQYF	TGTGCCAGCAGCAAAAATAGCGGGGGGGCCTACGAGCAGTACTTC
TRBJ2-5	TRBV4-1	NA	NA	CASSQGGIQETQYF	TGCGCCAGCAGCCAAGGGGGAATTCAAGAGACCCAGTACTTC
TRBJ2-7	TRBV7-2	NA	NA	CASSSSTGGGANEQYF	TGTGCCAGCAGCTCTTCCACAGGAGGGGGGGCAAACGAGCAGTACTTC